A selection of T cell receptor beta chains follows, all from one sample in a study of cytomegalovirus exposure and HLA in healthy donors. Profiling relied on immunoSEQ multiplex PCR, and the TCRdb table lists in-frame clones only, not all of them. The repertoire includes 100,000 to 150,000 clones, around 81% of them detected once, and about 2.4% sits in the top ten. Sample: PBMCs. The receptor set was obtained from a woman aged 40 to 50 in good health and CMV-seronegative. Each CDR3 is given with its conserved first and last residue. D genes are given only for firm matches. Clone sizes are given selectively: once, few, many, or a class where the clone is expanded.

clone size: once
J gene: TRBJ2-3
D gene: TRBD2
V gene: TRBV7-9
CDR3 length: 14
CDR3 DNA: TGTGCCAGCAGCCCGGGGACTAGTGTTCGGGTGCAGTATTTT
CDR3 protein: CASSPGTSVRVQYF

clone size: .
J gene: TRBJ2-1
D gene: .
V gene: TRBV7-3
CDR3 length: 12
CDR3 DNA: TGTGCCAGCAGCTTAACCGGCAATGAGCAGTTCTTC
CDR3 protein: CASSLTGNEQFF

clone size: .
J gene: TRBJ2-1
D gene: .
V gene: TRBV21-1
CDR3 length: 17
CDR3 DNA: TGTGCCAGCAGCAATGGGGTTTTCGGGACTAGCGGTAATGAGCAGTTCTTC
CDR3 protein: CASSNGVFGTSGNEQFF

clone size: .
J gene: TRBJ1-1
D gene: TRBD1
V gene: TRBV27
CDR3 length: 13
CDR3 DNA: TGTGCCACGCGTAGGGGGCTGAACACTGAAGCTTTCTTT
CDR3 protein: CATRRGLNTEAFF

clone size: .
J gene: TRBJ2-7
D gene: TRBD2
V gene: TRBV15
CDR3 length: 18
CDR3 DNA: TGTGCCACCAGCAGAGCCGGGACTAGCGGGCGGGGCTCCTACGAGCAGTACTTC
CDR3 protein: CATSRAGTSGRGSYEQYF

clone size: .
J gene: TRBJ2-5
D gene: TRBD2
V gene: TRBV2
CDR3 length: 15
CDR3 DNA: TGTGCCAGCAGTGAGGTGGCTAGCGGGACGGAGACCCAGTACTTC
CDR3 protein: CASSEVASGTETQYF

clone size: .
J gene: TRBJ2-3
D gene: TRBD2
V gene: TRBV5-5
CDR3 length: 19
CDR3 DNA: TGTGCCAGCAGCTTATCAGTCAGGAGACTAGCGGGACGCACAGATACGCAGTATTTT
CDR3 protein: CASSLSVRRLAGRTDTQYF

clone size: once
J gene: TRBJ2-1
D gene: TRBD2
V gene: TRBV10-2
CDR3 length: 15
CDR3 DNA: TGCGCCAGCAAAAAGAGCGGGGGTGACTCCAATGAGCAGTTCTTC
CDR3 protein: CASKKSGGDSNEQFF

clone size: once
J gene: TRBJ2-1
D gene: TRBD2
V gene: TRBV30
CDR3 length: 16
CDR3 DNA: TGTGCCTGGAGGCAAACACAGGGACTAGCGTACAATGAGCAGTTCTTC
CDR3 protein: CAWRQTQGLAYNEQFF

clone size: .
J gene: TRBJ2-2
D gene: TRBD2
V gene: TRBV27
CDR3 length: 14
CDR3 DNA: TGTGCCAGCAGTATCGGGACTACTGGTGGGGAGCTGTTTTTT
CDR3 protein: CASSIGTTGGELFF

clone size: few
J gene: TRBJ1-1
D gene: TRBD1
V gene: TRBV4-1
CDR3 length: 13
CDR3 DNA: TGCGCCAGCAGCCAAGGACAGGGGCCCGAAGCTTTCTTT
CDR3 protein: CASSQGQGPEAFF

clone size: .
J gene: TRBJ2-1
D gene: TRBD1
V gene: TRBV6-4
CDR3 length: 16
CDR3 DNA: TGTGCCAGCAGTGTAATTGTCGGGACAGGGGGCAATGAGCAGTTCTTC
CDR3 protein: CASSVIVGTGGNEQFF

clone size: .
J gene: TRBJ2-3
D gene: TRBD2
V gene: TRBV18
CDR3 length: 18
CDR3 DNA: TGTGCCAGCTCACCGGGACTAGCGGGAGGTCCAACCACAGATACGCAGTATTTT
CDR3 protein: CASSPGLAGGPTTDTQYF